The clone carrying this TCR beta chain was recorded at least ten times. As yet, its antigen is unknown. TCRdb passed the RT-PCR reads through MiXCR, listing each CDR3 protein once. Among fewer than 600,000 distinct CDR3 sequences listed, under 8.5% were seen once. The CDR3 is made up of 15 amino acids. The ends were cut back, 4 bases at V and 5 bases at J, with 13 bases in the middle. Germline values: CDR1 SGHRS, CDR2 YFSETQ. These data belong to a study of response to subunit inactivated influenza vaccine. Overall study findings and caveats: That few new T cells are recruited by each seasonal influenza vaccination was the authors' suggestion.

The sequence derives from a man in his fifties or sixties who received an inactivated influenza vaccine. This chain uses TRBV5-1 with TRBJ1-6; no definite D call. This specimen consisted of PBMCs from blood, obtained around 25 months after vaccination. The CDR3 DNA reads TGCGCCAGCAGCCTCCGGGTCACAGATAATTCACCCCTCCACTTT. Residues: CASSLRVTDNSPLHF.